What follows is one T cell receptor (beta chain) and its context. The data derive from a study of T cell changes during pregnancy in multiple sclerosis. The germline V and J ends were trimmed by 6 bases and 0 bases, with 12 bases remaining between them. CDR1 is LNHDA and CDR2 is SQIVND in the germline V gene (reference sequence). There are 15 residues in the CDR3. Assay: immunoSEQ multiplex PCR; the TCRdb copy retains only in-frame clones and omits some. The profile covers 15,000 to 25,000 clones, with 80% to 90% appearing a single time and approximately 7.4% taken by the ten largest. Here the sequenced sample was CD8+ T cells from peripheral blood mononuclear cells, taken in the second trimester of pregnancy. The J gene is TRBJ1-5, the V gene TRBV19; D remains unclear. The clonotype comes from a female donor in good health, enrolled as a control in a pregnancy study. The CDR3 reads CASSRRGISNQPQHF. The CDR3 region has the DNA TGTGCCAGTAGCCGGCGGGGTATTAGCAATCAGCCCCAGCATTTT. The full variable domain, in which reference TRBV19 and TRBJ1-5 provide the parts outside the CDR3, is DGGITQSPKYLFRKEGQNVTLSCEQNLNHDAMYWYRQDPGQGLRLIYYSQIVNDFQKGDIAEGYSVSREKKESFPLTVTSAQKNPTAFYLCASSRRGISNQPQHFGDGTRLSIL.